Listed here are 27 T cell receptor beta chains from one sample, sequenced in a study of T cells in Graves' hyperthyroidism and ophthalmopathy. RNA transcripts were the template for amplifying TCR beta CDR3 regions. HTBI primers were the set used in a first-round RT-PCR of the TCR CDR3. One entry per CDR3 protein results from TCRdb running MiXCR on the multiplex PCR reads. This sample has approximately 410,000 distinct CDR3 sequences, with roughly 15% found just once. The sample was blood. The receptors stem from a man between 18 and 35 years old with Graves' ophthalmopathy.

This clonotype occurred many times. The genes are TRBV18 and TRBJ1-1; perhaps TRBD1 as D (5 bases). Trimming cost V 4 bases and J 1 base, with 10 bases left between them. This CDR3 has 14 amino acids. Germline CDR1 and CDR2: KGHSH and LQKENI. The CDR3 is CASSLTEKNTEAFF. The CDR3 nucleotides are TGTGCCAGCTCACTGACAGAAAAGAACACTGAAGCTTTCTTT.

This clonotype appeared many times. This chain connects TRBV20-1 to TRBJ1-2; tentatively, D is TRBD1 (5 bases). The CDR3 totals 14 residues. The ends were cut back, 0 bases at V and 7 bases at J, with 15 bases in the middle. Germline CDR1 is DFQATT and CDR2 is SNEGSKA (reference sequence). The CDR3 spells CSARDRRREVGYTF. The CDR3 nucleotides read TGCAGTGCTAGAGATCGCCGCAGGGAGGTTGGCTACACCTTC.

In this sample, this clonotype turned up many times. The chain couples TRBV18 to TRBJ1-3; 7 nucleotides line up with TRBD1. The CDR3 is 14 residues long. CDR1 KGHSH and CDR2 LQKENI come from the germline V gene. With V trimmed by 5 bases and J by 0 bases, 1 base remained unmatched. The CDR3 reads CASSTGASGNTIYF. CDR3 in DNA: TGTGCCAGCTCAACAGGGGCCTCTGGAAACACCATATATTTT.

This clonotype showed up just once. The V and J genes are TRBV7-2 and TRBJ2-7, with TRBD2 as a possible D gene (6 bases). The CDR3 sequence is 17 residues long. The germline V and J ends were trimmed by 5 bases and 2 bases, with 22 bases remaining between them. Germline CDR1 and CDR2: SGHTA and FQGNSA. CDR3 in DNA: TGTGCCAGCAGCCGCACTCTTTCTTTCGGGAGCACCTACGAGCAGTACTTC. This translates into CASSRTLSFGSTYEQYF.

V gene TRBV6-1 combines with J gene TRBJ2-7; 7 bases fit TRBD1. This CDR3 has 14 residues. The germline gives CDR1 MNHNS, CDR2 SASEGT. V was clipped by 5 bases and J by 4 bases; unmatched bases: 8. The CDR3 DNA follows: TGTGCCAGCAGTATGGGACAGAGACGTTACGAGCAGTACTTC. Its protein is CASSMGQRRYEQYF.

This clonotype was seen ten or more times. The rearrangement joins TRBV20-1 to TRBJ1-2; weak D call: TRBD1 (6 bases). The V gene lost 6 bases and the J gene lost 2 bases, with 13 bases spanning the gap. The CDR3 runs to 13 residues. CDR1 and CDR2 (germline): DFQATT, SNEGSKA (reference sequence). Here the CDR3 DNA reads TGCAGTGCAGAGGGCAGGGGAAACTATGGCTACACCTTC. It is translated as CSAEGRGNYGYTF.

This clonotype came up many times. V gene TRBV10-3 combines with J gene TRBJ2-7, with 9 bases lining up with TRBD1. The trim removed 5 bases at V and 5 bases at J, leaving 4 bases unmatched. CDR3 length: 13 amino acids. Germline CDR1 and CDR2: ENHRY and SYGVKD. The CDR3 DNA follows: TGTGCCATCAGTCGGGACAGGGATAACGAGCAGTACTTC. Its translation: CAISRDRDNEQYF.

Ten or more counts support this clonotype. The chain links TRBV20-1 to TRBJ2-7; the D is unclear. The V end was cut by 2 bases, the J end by 7 bases, with 9 bases between. Germline V gene sequence: CDR1 DFQATT, CDR2 SNEGSKA (reference sequence). The CDR3 loop spans 11 amino acids. CDR3 region: CSARIGGEQYF. The CDR3 nucleotides read TGCAGTGCTAGAATAGGTGGTGAGCAGTACTTC.

This clonotype was counted at least ten times. V and J are TRBV6-1 and TRBJ1-1; D possibly corresponds to TRBD1 (5 bases). Germline CDR1 MNHNS, CDR2 SASEGT. Between the trimmed V and J ends, which lost 6 bases and 0 bases, there was a span of 14 bases. CDR3 length: 15 residues. CDR3 DNA sequence: TGTGCCAGCAGGACCGGGACGTCGGTGAACACTGAAGCTTTCTTT. It translates to CASRTGTSVNTEAFF.

This clonotype was seen at least ten times. DNA for the CDR3: TGTGCCAGCAGTTCGGGGACAGTCGGGCTGCCTAGCTATGGCTACACCTTC. This gives the protein CASSSGTVGLPSYGYTF. The rearrangement joins TRBV27 to TRBJ1-2; 7 bases align to TRBD1. CDR1 MNHEY and CDR2 SMNVEV come from the germline V gene (reference sequence). There are 17 residues in the CDR3. V was pared by 4 bases and J by 4 bases, with 15 bases of the junction left unmatched.

In this sample, this clonotype turned up many times. The gene calls are TRBV15 and TRBJ2-7; no definite D call. The V gene's germline CDR1 is LNHNV and CDR2 YYDKDF (reference sequence). This CDR3 has 14 amino acids. Trimming removed 0 bases from V and 0 bases from J, with 6 bases in between. The CDR3 DNA is TGTGCCACCAGCAGAGAACAGAGCTCCTACGAGCAGTACTTC. The encoded protein is CATSREQSSYEQYF.

The chain uses TRBV2 and TRBJ2-1; 11 bases are shared with TRBD1. CDR1 is SNHLY and CDR2 is FYNNEI in the germline V gene. The CDR3 extends over 14 amino acids. V was pared by 7 bases and J by 8 bases, with 7 bases of the junction left unmatched. CDR3 nucleotide sequence: TGTGCCAGCATGAGAGGACAGGGGGCTGATGAGCAGTTCTTC. It translates to CASMRGQGADEQFF. Full variable domain (rest looked up from reference TRBV2 and TRBJ2-1): EPEVTQTPSHQVTQMGQEVILRCVPISNHLYFYWYRQILGQKVEFLVSFYNNEISEKSEIFDDQFSVERPDGSNFTLKIRSTKLEDSAMYFCASMRGQGADEQFFGPGTRLTVL.

V and J are TRBV4-1 and TRBJ2-2, with a weak D call TRBD1 (5 bases). V gave up 4 bases and J gave up 6 bases, with 12 bases separating them. The CDR3 consists of 14 residues. The germline V gene has CDR1 MGHRA and CDR2 YSYEKL. CDR3 sequence: CASSPGHGAGELFF. Here the CDR3 DNA reads TGCGCCAGCAGCCCCGGACACGGCGCCGGGGAGCTGTTTTTT.

This clonotype was seen many times. J is TRBJ2-5 and V is TRBV2; 8 nucleotides agree with TRBD2. The CDR3 consists of 15 residues. Germline CDR1 is SNHLY and CDR2 is FYNNEI. The V gene end was trimmed by 6 bases and the J gene end by 7 bases; junction bases not matched to a gene: 13. The CDR3 sequence: CASRPSGTSPVTQYF. As DNA, the CDR3 is TGTGCCAGCAGACCCTCCGGGACTAGTCCCGTGACCCAGTACTTC. Complete variable domain (other parts from reference TRBV2 and TRBJ2-5): EPEVTQTPSHQVTQMGQEVILRCVPISNHLYFYWYRQILGQKVEFLVSFYNNEISEKSEIFDDQFSVERPDGSNFTLKIRSTKLEDSAMYFCASRPSGTSPVTQYFGPGTRLLVL.

The rearrangement uses TRBV6-7 and TRBJ2-7; D tentatively reads TRBD1 or TRBD2 (5 bases each). TRBV6-7 is treated as an ORF (open reading frame) with a function not yet certain. V lost 5 bases, J lost 3 bases, and 14 bases lay in between. This CDR3 has 14 amino acids. The CDR3 sequence is CASSHRDPRYEQYF. The CDR3 DNA reads as TGTGCCAGCAGTCACCGGGACCCCCGCTACGAGCAGTACTTC.

This clonotype was found many times. The V call is TRBV29-1, the J call TRBJ2-7, with D perhaps TRBD1 or TRBD2 (5 bases each). This CDR3 spans 11 amino acids. The ends were cut back, 8 bases at V and 6 bases at J, with 14 bases in the middle. Germline CDR1 SQVTM, CDR2 ANQGSEA. CDR3 amino acids: CSSGTAVEQYF. The DNA for the CDR3 is TGCAGCTCAGGGACGGCAGTCGAGCAGTACTTC.

This clonotype was counted at least ten times. J is TRBJ2-7 and V is TRBV5-1, with unresolved D. The germline CDR1 and CDR2 sequences are SGHRS and YFSETQ. This CDR3 is 14 amino acids long. V was pared by 0 bases and J by 1 base, with 8 bases between. CDR3 coding DNA: TGCGCCAGCAGCTTGGCACCGGAATCCTACGAGCAGTACTTC. It is translated as CASSLAPESYEQYF.

This clonotype was recorded many times. The V gene is TRBV5-1, the J gene TRBJ1-5; D ambiguous. There are 15 residues in the CDR3. Deletions cut 1 base from V and 2 bases from J, with 10 bases between. Germline V gene data show CDR1 as SGHRS and CDR2 as YFSETQ. DNA of the CDR3: TGCGCCAGCAGCTTGACGGGCTCGGGCAATCAGCCCCAGCATTTT. It yields the protein CASSLTGSGNQPQHF.

This clonotype was seen more than once but under ten times. The V gene is TRBV6-1, the J gene TRBJ2-5; 7 nucleotides agree with TRBD2. The CDR3 is 17 amino acids. Looked up from germline, CDR1 is MNHNS and CDR2 is SASEGT. With 6 bases clipped from V and 3 bases from J, the junction kept 16 bases outside the gene matches. CDR3 residues: CASSSHTGGLREETQYF. In nucleotides, the CDR3 is TGTGCCAGCAGCTCCCACACGGGAGGATTGAGGGAAGAGACCCAGTACTTC.

This clonotype was recorded a few times. The chain joins TRBV12-3 or TRBV12-4 to TRBJ2-5, with TRBD2 identical over 16 bases. The CDR3 extends over 17 amino acids. V dropped 4 bases and J dropped 5; count of bases not matched to a gene: 7. CDR3 region: CASSSPGLAGGSETQYF. The DNA for the CDR3 is TGTGCCAGCAGTTCCCCGGGACTAGCGGGAGGGTCGGAGACCCAGTACTTC.

This chain joins TRBV7-9 and TRBJ2-1; D is possibly TRBD2 (6 bases). V was shortened by 1 base and J by 8 bases, with 9 bases between the two germline ends. Germline lookup yields CDR1 SEHNR and CDR2 FQNEAQ (reference sequence). The CDR3 length is 13 residues. The DNA of the CDR3 is TGTGCCAGCAGCTTAGGACTAGTTTATGAGCAGTTCTTC. Translated: CASSLGLVYEQFF.

This clonotype was seen a handful of times. The chain combines TRBV24-1 with TRBJ2-3; a possible D gene is TRBD1 (7 bases). Trimming removed 6 bases at V and 4 bases at J, with 16 bases between. The CDR3 sequence is 15 residues long. CDR1 and CDR2 (germline): KGHDR, SFDVKD. The CDR3 sequence: CATSKDREVADTQYF. The CDR3 DNA is TGTGCCACCAGTAAAGACAGGGAGGTCGCAGATACGCAGTATTTT.

This clonotype was observed a few times. The rearrangement joins TRBV14 to TRBJ1-1, with D unclear. The CDR3 covers 14 residues. Between the trimmed V and J ends, which lost 1 base and 3 bases, there was a span of 9 bases. Germline loops: CDR1 SGHDN, CDR2 FVKESK. The DNA for the CDR3 is TGTGCCAGCAGCCAAGTGCTAGGGTACACTGAAGCTTTCTTT. It is translated as CASSQVLGYTEAFF. Drawing the rest from reference TRBV14 and TRBJ1-1, the complete variable domain is EAGVTQFPSHSVIEKGQTVTLRCDPISGHDNLYWYRRVMGKEIKFLLHFVKESKQDESGMPNNRFLAERTGGTYSTLKVQPAELEDSGVYFCASSQVLGYTEAFFGQGTRLTVV.

In its sample, this clonotype was seen many times. CDR3 residues: CASSQYREGSYGYTF. The CDR3, as DNA: TGTGCCAGCAGCCAATACAGGGAGGGGAGCTATGGCTACACCTTC. The rearrangement joins TRBV7-9 to TRBJ1-2; D perhaps matches TRBD1 (6 bases). V was shortened by 5 bases and J by 4 bases, with 17 bases between the two germline ends. The CDR3 is 15 amino acids. CDR1 is SEHNR, CDR2 FQNEAQ, per germline (reference sequence).

This clonotype appeared a few times. Mismatch with germline at one junction end may stem from a read error. This sequence joins TRBV6-1 and TRBJ1-4; D is unresolved. CDR1 is MNHNS, CDR2 SASEGT, per germline. The CDR3 consists of 13 residues. CDR3 in amino acids: CASRFHTNEKLFF. CDR3 DNA sequence: TGTGCCAGCAGATTCCACACTAACGAAAAACTGTTTTTT.

Ten or more counts support this clonotype. The chain combines TRBV2 with TRBJ1-2, with D unclear. From germline, CDR1 is SNHLY and CDR2 FYNNEI. Trimming stripped 7 bases from V and 1 base from J, with 13 bases between. The CDR3 is 14 residues long. The chain's CDR3 is CASTSRGNNYGYTF. CDR3 nucleotides: TGTGCCAGCACTAGCCGGGGAAATAACTATGGCTACACCTTC.

This clonotype was seen at least ten times. J is TRBJ1-1 and V is TRBV27, with a possible D match to TRBD1 (5 bases). The CDR3 has 13 amino acids. Germline V lookup: CDR1 MNHEY, CDR2 SMNVEV (reference sequence). Trimming left V 10 bases short and J 4 bases short, with 16 bases between. CDR3 nucleotide sequence: TGTGCCAAGAATCGGCAGGGCGGCACTGAAGCTTTCTTT. This encodes CAKNRQGGTEAFF.